This T cell receptor beta chain was recovered during a study of response to subunit inactivated influenza vaccine. In TCRdb, the RT-PCR reads were re-called with MiXCR into one record per CDR3 protein. The sample records around 200,000 distinct CDR3 sequences, around 14% being singletons. General study findings and limits: Authors suggested each seasonal influenza vaccination recruits few new T cells.

The CDR3 totals 14 residues. Trimming removed 3 bases at V and 2 bases at J, with 14 bases between. Germline V gene data show CDR1 as DFQATT and CDR2 as SNEGSKA (reference sequence). Regarding this clonotype: The antigen is undetermined.

The TCR originated in a man aged 50 to 59 who received an inactivated influenza vaccine. The sequenced sample was CD8+ T cells sorted from PBMCs, obtained less than 6 days after vaccination. This chain uses TRBV20-1 with TRBJ2-7; D call uncertain. The CDR3 spells CSASGQISTYEQYF. The CDR3 DNA reads as TGCAGTGCTAGCGGTCAAATCTCCACCTACGAGCAGTACTTC.